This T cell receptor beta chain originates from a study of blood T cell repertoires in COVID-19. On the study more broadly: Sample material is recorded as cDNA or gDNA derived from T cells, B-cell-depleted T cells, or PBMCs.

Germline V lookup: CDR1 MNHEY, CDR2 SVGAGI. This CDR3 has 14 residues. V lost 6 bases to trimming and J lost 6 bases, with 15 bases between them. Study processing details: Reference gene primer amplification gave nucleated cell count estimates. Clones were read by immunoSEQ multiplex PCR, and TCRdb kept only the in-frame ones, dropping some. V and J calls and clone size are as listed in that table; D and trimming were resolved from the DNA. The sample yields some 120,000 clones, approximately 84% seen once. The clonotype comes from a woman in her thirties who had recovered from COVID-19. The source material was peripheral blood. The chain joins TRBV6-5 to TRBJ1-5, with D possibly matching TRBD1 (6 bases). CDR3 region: CASSRQAFSQPQHF. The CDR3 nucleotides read TGTGCCAGCAGCCGACAGGCTTTCAGTCAGCCCCAGCATTTT.